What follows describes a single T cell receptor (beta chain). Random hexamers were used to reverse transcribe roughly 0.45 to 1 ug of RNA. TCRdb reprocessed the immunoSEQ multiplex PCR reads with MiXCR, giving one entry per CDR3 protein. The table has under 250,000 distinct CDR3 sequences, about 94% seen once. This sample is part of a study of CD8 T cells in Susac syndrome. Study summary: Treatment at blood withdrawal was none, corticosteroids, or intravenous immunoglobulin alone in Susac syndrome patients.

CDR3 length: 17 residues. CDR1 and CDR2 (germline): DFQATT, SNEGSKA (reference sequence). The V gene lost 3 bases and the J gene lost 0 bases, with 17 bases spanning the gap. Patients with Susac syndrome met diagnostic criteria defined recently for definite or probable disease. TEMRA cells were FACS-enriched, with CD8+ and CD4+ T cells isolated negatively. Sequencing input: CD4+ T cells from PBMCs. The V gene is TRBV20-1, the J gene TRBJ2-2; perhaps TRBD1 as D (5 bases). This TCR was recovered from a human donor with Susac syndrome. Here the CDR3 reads CSASSPTGIANTGELFF. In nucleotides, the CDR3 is TGCAGTGCTAGTTCCCCCACAGGAATCGCGAACACCGGGGAGCTGTTTTTT.